The clone carrying this TCR beta chain occurred once. A second roughly 6 to 12 cycle PCR used barcoded and J-beta primers. In TCRdb, the 5' RACE reads were re-called with MiXCR into one record per CDR3 protein. The repertoire includes roughly 1,500,000 distinct CDR3 sequences, about 43% of them detected once, and 7.9% sits in the top ten. This record comes from a study of blood T cells in healthy people across ages. The CDR3 extends over 17 amino acids. Germline V gene lookup returns CDR1 SEHNR and CDR2 FQNEAQ (reference sequence). Germline trimming cut 3 bases from V and 13 bases from J; bases unmatched to any gene: 19.

Sample: blood. The TCR was taken from a woman younger than 30 in good health. The chain uses TRBV7-9 and TRBJ2-4, with 9 bases fitting TRBD1. CDR3 bases: TGTGCCAGCAGCTTGATGGGCGGGGACAGGGTATCGGATGAGCAGTACTTC. It codes for CASSLMGGDRVSDEQYF. Drawing the rest from reference TRBV7-9 and TRBJ2-4, the complete variable domain is DTGVSQNPRHKITKRGQNVTFRCDPISEHNRLYWYRQTLGQGPEFLTYFQNEAQLEKSRLLSDRFSAERPKGSFSTLEIQRTEQGDSAMYLCASSLMGGDRVSDEQYFGAGTRLSVL.